Listed below are T cell receptor beta chains from one sample, sequenced in a study of blood T cell repertoires in COVID-19. Generated by immunoSEQ multiplex PCR, the TCRdb table keeps only in-frame clones and is missing some. This sample has more than 200,000 clones, with around 86% found just once. Sequencing used PBMCs or T cells enriched from blood (not recorded which). Source of these receptors: a young man in a cohort exposed to, infected with or recovered from COVID-19 (not recorded which). CDR3s include the opening cysteine and the closing phenylalanine or tryptophan. Each record gives: clone size, D gene, J gene, V gene, CDR3 length, CDR3 protein, CDR3 DNA. The D gene is left open where the match is weak. The size field is filled for only some rows; it gives once, few, many or a size class.

clone size: NA
D gene: NA
J gene: TRBJ1-5
V gene: TRBV20-1
CDR3 length: 11
CDR3 protein: CSARESRRQHF
CDR3 DNA: TGCAGTGCTAGAGAAAGCAGGCGCCAGCATTTT

clone size: NA
D gene: NA
J gene: TRBJ1-2
V gene: TRBV19
CDR3 length: 14
CDR3 protein: CASSIVKGGYGYTF
CDR3 DNA: TGTGCCAGTAGTATAGTAAAGGGAGGCTATGGCTACACCTTC

clone size: NA
D gene: NA
J gene: TRBJ2-2
V gene: TRBV9
CDR3 length: 11
CDR3 protein: CASGPPGELFF
CDR3 DNA: TGTGCCAGCGGCCCTCCCGGGGAGCTGTTTTTT

clone size: NA
D gene: TRBD1
J gene: TRBJ2-7
V gene: TRBV6-2/TRBV6-3
CDR3 length: 15
CDR3 protein: CASSRVSGGGYEQYF
CDR3 DNA: TGTGCCAGCAGTCGCGTCTCAGGGGGCGGCTACGAGCAGTACTTC

clone size: NA
D gene: NA
J gene: TRBJ1-2
V gene: TRBV28
CDR3 length: 13
CDR3 protein: CASTPPANYGYTF
CDR3 DNA: TGTGCCAGCACCCCCCCAGCTAACTATGGCTACACCTTC

clone size: NA
D gene: TRBD2
J gene: TRBJ2-7
V gene: TRBV12-5
CDR3 length: 14
CDR3 protein: CASGLGTSGPLRYF
CDR3 DNA: TGTGCTAGTGGTTTAGGGACTAGCGGGCCCTTGCGGTACTTC

clone size: NA
D gene: NA
J gene: TRBJ1-1
V gene: TRBV11-3
CDR3 length: 14
CDR3 protein: CASSLGGVNTEAFF
CDR3 DNA: TGTGCCAGCAGCTTAGGCGGGGTGAACACTGAAGCTTTCTTT

clone size: NA
D gene: NA
J gene: TRBJ1-2
V gene: TRBV6-1
CDR3 length: 13
CDR3 protein: CASSEGQGYGYTF
CDR3 DNA: TGTGCCAGCAGTGAAGGTCAGGGGTATGGCTACACCTTC

clone size: NA
D gene: NA
J gene: TRBJ2-7
V gene: TRBV28
CDR3 length: 19
CDR3 protein: CASSFTLYFSDSPSYEQYF
CDR3 DNA: TGTGCCAGCAGTTTTACACTTTACTTCTCGGACAGTCCCTCCTACGAGCAGTACTTC

clone size: NA
D gene: TRBD1
J gene: TRBJ2-1
V gene: TRBV24-1
CDR3 length: 14
CDR3 protein: CATSAGTGYNEQFF
CDR3 DNA: TGTGCCACCAGTGCGGGGACAGGTTACAATGAGCAGTTCTTC

clone size: NA
D gene: TRBD1
J gene: TRBJ1-2
V gene: TRBV6-5
CDR3 length: 13
CDR3 protein: CASSYSDRVGYTF
CDR3 DNA: TGTGCCAGCAGTTACTCGGACAGGGTCGGCTACACCTTC

clone size: once
D gene: TRBD1
J gene: TRBJ2-7
V gene: TRBV18
CDR3 length: 14
CDR3 protein: CASSNPPRDSEQYF
CDR3 DNA: TGTGCCAGCTCAAACCCTCCCCGGGACAGTGAGCAGTACTTC

clone size: NA
D gene: NA
J gene: TRBJ1-2
V gene: TRBV15
CDR3 length: 15
CDR3 protein: CATSRESSVPYGYTF
CDR3 DNA: TGTGCCACCAGCAGAGAAAGCAGCGTCCCTTATGGCTACACCTTC

clone size: NA
D gene: NA
J gene: TRBJ2-7
V gene: TRBV7-2
CDR3 length: 14
CDR3 protein: CASSPGLGRYEQYF
CDR3 DNA: TGTGCCAGCAGCCCGGGACTTGGGAGGTACGAGCAGTACTTC

clone size: NA
D gene: TRBD2
J gene: TRBJ2-1
V gene: TRBV19
CDR3 length: 13
CDR3 protein: CASSSGRGNEQFF
CDR3 DNA: TGTGCCAGTAGTAGCGGGAGGGGAAATGAGCAGTTCTTC

clone size: NA
D gene: NA
J gene: TRBJ2-7
V gene: TRBV5-1
CDR3 length: 15
CDR3 protein: CASSLFPELGYEQYF
CDR3 DNA: TGCGCCAGCAGCTTGTTTCCCGAACTCGGCTACGAGCAGTACTTC

clone size: NA
D gene: TRBD1
J gene: TRBJ1-2
V gene: TRBV5-1
CDR3 length: 14
CDR3 protein: CASSAAGGPYGYTF
CDR3 DNA: TGCGCCAGCAGCGCCGCAGGGGGTCCCTATGGCTACACCTTC

clone size: NA
D gene: NA
J gene: TRBJ1-1
V gene: TRBV9
CDR3 length: 13
CDR3 protein: CASSSREGKEAFF
CDR3 DNA: TGTGCCAGCAGCTCCAGGGAGGGGAAAGAAGCTTTCTTT

clone size: NA
D gene: NA
J gene: TRBJ2-3
V gene: TRBV5-1
CDR3 length: 11
CDR3 protein: CASSSLDTQYF
CDR3 DNA: TGCGCCAGCAGCTCTTTGGATACGCAGTATTTT

clone size: few
D gene: TRBD1
J gene: TRBJ2-3
V gene: TRBV5-1
CDR3 length: 17
CDR3 protein: CASSYRGASVLTDTQYF
CDR3 DNA: TGCGCCAGCAGCTACAGGGGGGCTAGCGTCCTCACAGATACGCAGTATTTT

clone size: NA
D gene: TRBD1
J gene: TRBJ2-7
V gene: TRBV28
CDR3 length: 14
CDR3 protein: CASSLGTGTYEQYF
CDR3 DNA: TGTGCCAGCAGTTTAGGGACAGGGACCTACGAGCAGTACTTC

clone size: NA
D gene: TRBD1
J gene: TRBJ2-4
V gene: TRBV6-2/TRBV6-3
CDR3 length: 14
CDR3 protein: CASNPGTAKNIQYF
CDR3 DNA: TGTGCCAGCAACCCCGGGACAGCGAAAAACATTCAGTACTTC

clone size: NA
D gene: NA
J gene: TRBJ2-4
V gene: TRBV7-9
CDR3 length: 12
CDR3 protein: CASSLWGDIQYF
CDR3 DNA: TGTGCCAGCAGCTTATGGGGGGATATACAGTACTTC